What follows are 10 T cell receptor beta chains derived from one specimen sequenced in a study of CD8 T cells in ankylosing spondylitis. Study-level findings and limits: One TCR beta motif, made up of seven to nine highly homologous variants, appeared characteristic of ankylosing spondylitis blood.

No antigen is known for these receptors. TCRdb itself ran the 5' RACE reads through MiXCR, one entry per CDR3 protein. The table records approximately 140,000 distinct CDR3 sequences, over 15% of them present only once. Sample: blood, either unsorted or a sorted T cell fraction (not recorded which). The receptors originated from a male donor with ankylosing spondylitis.

The chain couples TRBV24-1 to TRBJ2-5, with TRBD1 matching 8 bases. The CDR3 extends over 16 amino acids. CDR1 is KGHDR and CDR2 is SFDVKD in the germline V gene. Trimming removed 5 bases from V and 2 bases from J; junction bases left unmatched: 9. The DNA for the CDR3 is TGTGCCACCAGTGGTCACGGGACAGGAGGGCAAGAGACCCAGTACTTC. Its protein is CATSGHGTGGQETQYF.

The rearrangement uses TRBV6-2 or TRBV6-3 and TRBJ2-7, with 10 bases identical to TRBD1. This CDR3 comprises 16 residues. Unmatched junction bases numbered 8, after V lost 2 bases and J lost 4 bases. Germline V gives CDR1 MNHEY, CDR2 SVGEGT. CDR3: CASSYPLDRGGYEQYF. The CDR3 coding sequence is TGTGCCAGCAGTTACCCCCTGGACAGGGGGGGGTACGAGCAGTACTTC.

The sample holds a few counts of this clonotype. The chain carries TRBV29-1 and TRBJ1-1; D gene uncertain. Trimming removed 4 bases from V and 4 bases from J, with 10 bases in between. The CDR3 is 12 residues long. Germline-derived CDR1 and CDR2 are SQVTM and ANQGSEA. Here the CDR3 reads CSVGTLATEAFF. The DNA of the CDR3 is TGCAGCGTTGGGACCCTCGCCACTGAAGCTTTCTTT.

This chain uses TRBV7-2 with TRBJ1-6; D unclear. Trimming left V 5 bases short and J 7 bases short, with 18 bases between. This CDR3 comprises 16 residues. Looked up from germline, CDR1 is SGHTA and CDR2 is FQGNSA. The CDR3, as DNA: TGTGCCAGCAGCCTCCTTAGAGGTGACGGGAATTCACCCCTCCACTTT. Its translation: CASSLLRGDGNSPLHF.

This clonotype came up a few times. The rearrangement links TRBV5-1 to TRBJ2-1, with 9 bases that match TRBD2. Trimming at V came to 0 bases and at J to 3 bases, leaving 7 bases not matched to a gene. Germline V CDR1 and CDR2: SGHRS, YFSETQ. This CDR3 has 17 residues. For the CDR3, the DNA is TGCGCCAGCAGCTTGGTCGGTAGCGGGAGCTACTACAATGAGCAGTTCTTC. This gives the protein CASSLVGSGSYYNEQFF.

The chain uses TRBV27 and TRBJ1-5; TRBD1 is a possible D gene (6 bases). CDR1 and CDR2 (germline): MNHEY, SMNVEV (reference sequence). CDR3 size: 13 residues. The germline V and J ends were trimmed by 4 bases and 5 bases, with 9 bases remaining between them. CDR3 sequence reads: CASSSGVDQPQHF. In DNA form, the CDR3 reads TGTGCCAGCAGTTCAGGGGTCGATCAGCCCCAGCATTTT.

The rearrangement links TRBV19 to TRBJ1-4, with a weak D call TRBD1 (5 bases). V was clipped by 8 bases and J by 7 bases, with 17 bases between them. The CDR3 extends over 14 amino acids. CDR1 is LNHDA, CDR2 SQIVND, per germline (reference sequence). CDR3 protein: CASLAGGEREKLFF. The CDR3 DNA sequence: TGTGCCAGTCTCGCGGGAGGGGAGCGTGAAAAACTGTTTTTT.

This clonotype has more than one count but fewer than ten. The V gene is TRBV27, the J gene TRBJ1-2; weak D call: TRBD1 (6 bases). The CDR3 has 11 residues. Looked up from germline, CDR1 is MNHEY and CDR2 is SMNVEV (reference sequence). The V end lost 10 bases, the J end lost 4 bases, and 10 bases lay between the germline ends. CDR3 amino acids: CATQGSYGYTF. The DNA of the CDR3 is TGTGCCACCCAGGGGAGCTATGGCTACACCTTC.

This clonotype has a count of ten or more. V and J are TRBV5-1 and TRBJ2-1, with unresolved D. V lost 0 bases and J lost 5, with 6 bases in between. The germline CDR1 and CDR2 sequences are SGHRS and YFSETQ. This CDR3 has 13 amino acids. The CDR3 DNA reads TGCGCCAGCAGCTTGGCCCTAAACAATGAGCAGTTCTTC. This translates into CASSLALNNEQFF.

The J gene is TRBJ1-4, the V gene TRBV27, with 8 bases aligning to TRBD1. Trimming removed 6 bases from V and 12 bases from J; junction bases left unmatched: 3. This CDR3 is 11 amino acids long. Germline CDR1 reads MNHEY; CDR2 reads SMNVEV (reference sequence). The CDR3 reads CASRGQGQLFF. CDR3 coding DNA: TGTGCCAGCAGAGGACAGGGCCAACTGTTTTTT.